This entry lists 29 T cell receptor beta chains sequenced from one sample in a study of STAT5B mutations in CD4+ large granular lymphocyte leukemia. The repertoire was sequenced with immunoSEQ multiplex PCR; TCRdb's copy has only in-frame clones and lacks some. In the table there are 30,000 to 40,000 clones, 87% of which are singletons. The sequenced sample was CD4+ T cells from blood buffy coats. These receptors all stem from a human donor in good health.

The chain carries TRBV29-1 and TRBJ2-5, with D possibly being TRBD1 or TRBD2 (6 bases each). CDR3 size: 14 residues. Per germline, CDR1 SQVTM and CDR2 ANQGSEA. Between the trimmed V and J ends, which lost 7 bases and 2 bases, there was a span of 17 bases. Written as DNA, the CDR3 is TGCAGCGCTAACCCAGGAGGGGGACAAGAGACCCAGTACTTC. Protein sequence: CSANPGGGQETQYF.

J is TRBJ1-2 and V is TRBV6-6; TRBD1 might be the D (5 bases). V gave up 7 bases and J gave up 4 bases, with 19 bases separating them. The CDR3 totals 15 residues. The germline CDR1 and CDR2 sequences are MNHNY and SVGAGI (reference sequence). In DNA form, the CDR3 reads TGTGCCAGCACTCCAATCTCGGGGGGGAGCTATGGCTACACCTTC. This codes for CASTPISGGSYGYTF.

The rearrangement joins TRBV5-1 to TRBJ1-2; 10 bases line up with TRBD1. Germline V lookup: CDR1 SGHRS, CDR2 YFSETQ. The CDR3 is made up of 15 amino acids. The V and J ends lost 2 bases and 8 bases, in that order; junction bases with no gene match: 9. CDR3 amino acids: CASSFEGTGERGYTF. CDR3 bases: TGCGCCAGCAGCTTCGAAGGGACAGGGGAAAGAGGCTACACCTTC.

The V and J genes are TRBV27 and TRBJ1-2; D might be TRBD1 (6 bases). Trimming shortened V by 5 bases and J by 2 bases, and 9 bases separated the two germline ends. Germline CDR1 is MNHEY and CDR2 is SMNVEV (reference sequence). The CDR3 runs 13 residues. Here the CDR3 DNA reads TGTGCCAGCAGTGACAGGAACAACTATGGCTACACCTTC. As protein: CASSDRNNYGYTF.

This clone was seen only a few times. This sequence joins TRBV10-2 and TRBJ1-5; 9 bases fit TRBD1. V lost 3 bases and J lost 2; bases outside the gene matches: 2. CDR3 length: 15 amino acids. Per the germline V gene, CDR1 is WSHSY and CDR2 is SAAADI. DNA for the CDR3: TGCGCCAGCAGTGATGACAGGGGGGGCAATCAGCCCCAGCATTTT. Residues: CASSDDRGGNQPQHF.

The J gene is TRBJ1-3, the V gene TRBV6-6; TRBD1 matches 7 bases. V lost 5 bases, J lost 0 bases, and 7 bases stayed unmatched. There are 16 residues in the CDR3. Per germline, CDR1 MNHNY and CDR2 SVGAGI (reference sequence). CDR3 nucleotide sequence: TGTGCCAGCAGTGGGCCGGGACAGAGCTCTGGAAACACCATATATTTT. Translated: CASSGPGQSSGNTIYF.

The rearrangement links TRBV2 to TRBJ2-1; 7 bases match TRBD1. CDR1 SNHLY and CDR2 FYNNEI come from the germline V gene. Losses at the gene ends were 4 bases for V and 8 bases for J; bases not matched to a gene: 11. The CDR3 is 15 amino acids. CDR3 in DNA: TGTGCCAGCAGTGCTGACAGGGAAATTTTAGATGAGCAGTTCTTC. It codes for CASSADREILDEQFF. Full variable domain (rest looked up from reference TRBV2 and TRBJ2-1): EPEVTQTPSHQVTQMGQEVILRCVPISNHLYFYWYRQILGQKVEFLVSFYNNEISEKSEIFDDQFSVERPDGSNFTLKIRSTKLEDSAMYFCASSADREILDEQFFGPGTRLTVL.

About this clone: An end of the junction differs from the germline gene, which may be a read error. V is TRBV7-8 and J is TRBJ2-7; 9 bases match TRBD2. CDR1 SGHVS and CDR2 FQNEAQ come from the germline V gene. CDR3 length: 19 residues. The CDR3 region is CASSIATSRLAEQNYEQYF. The CDR3 DNA sequence: TGTGCCAGCAGCATAGCGACCTCGCGACTAGCGGAACAGAACTACGAGCAGTACTTC. Full variable domain (missing parts from reference TRBV7-8 and TRBJ2-7): GAGVSQSPRYKVAKRGQDVALRCDPISGHVSLFWYQQALGQGPEFLTYFQNEAQLDKSGLPSDRFFAERPEGSVSTLKIQRTQQEDSAVYLCASSIATSRLAEQNYEQYFGPGTRLTVT.

V gene TRBV5-6 combines with J gene TRBJ2-2, with TRBD2 matching over 7 bases. V shed 4 bases and J 1 base; nucleotides not matched to a gene: 7. CDR3 length: 16 amino acids. Germline V CDR1 and CDR2: SGHDT, YYEEEE. The CDR3 loop is CASSLLGGMNTGELFF. The CDR3 DNA sequence: TGTGCCAGCAGCCTACTGGGAGGGATGAACACCGGGGAGCTGTTTTTT.

The V and J genes are TRBV6-5 and TRBJ2-1, with TRBD1 matching over 7 bases. With 7 bases clipped from V and 7 bases from J, the junction kept 10 bases outside the gene matches. Looked up from germline, CDR1 is MNHEY and CDR2 is SVGAGI. This CDR3 is built from 14 residues. The CDR3 bases are TGTGCCAGCAACAAAAAGCCAGGGGGTAATGAGCAGTTCTTC. This gives the protein CASNKKPGGNEQFF.

The sample holds one count of this clone. V gene TRBV5-5 combines with J gene TRBJ2-3; no definite D call. The CDR3 spans 16 residues. Germline V gene lookup returns CDR1 SGHKS and CDR2 YYEKEE (reference sequence). Trimming removed 1 base from V and 6 bases from J, with 18 bases in between. This CDR3 reads CASSLSVVSPMDTQYF. The CDR3 nucleotides are TGTGCCAGCAGCTTGAGTGTCGTCAGTCCGATGGATACGCAGTATTTT.

This clone was seen only once. This chain connects TRBV28 to TRBJ1-2; tentative D call: TRBD1 (6 bases). The CDR3 is made up of 16 amino acids. The V end was cut by 1 base, the J end by 5 bases, with 17 bases between. Germline CDR1 is MDHEN and CDR2 is SYDVKM. CDR3 residues: CASSLFKEQGLYGYTF. CDR3 nucleotide sequence: TGTGCCAGCAGTTTATTTAAGGAACAGGGTTTGTATGGCTACACCTTC.

The V call is TRBV5-1, the J call TRBJ2-1; weak D call: TRBD2 (6 bases). Germline lookup yields CDR1 SGHRS and CDR2 YFSETQ. The CDR3 loop spans 12 amino acids. With 5 bases removed from V and 7 bases from J, the gap between germline ends came to 10 bases. Here the CDR3 DNA reads TGCGCCAGCAGATCTGGGAGGAATGAGCAGTTCTTC. Encoded protein: CASRSGRNEQFF.

The gene calls are TRBV28 and TRBJ2-7, with 9 nucleotides matching TRBD2. The CDR3 covers 15 residues. Germline lookup yields CDR1 MDHEN and CDR2 SYDVKM. V was pared by 7 bases and J by 0 bases, with 7 bases of the junction left unmatched. Here the CDR3 reads CASTNPLAGSYEQYF. The CDR3 nucleotides read TGTGCCAGCACCAACCCACTAGCGGGCTCCTACGAGCAGTACTTC.

CDR3 DNA sequence: TGTGCCAGCAGCTCATCGGCCGGGACTCAAGAGACCCAGTACTTC. Protein: CASSSSAGTQETQYF. V and J are TRBV9 and TRBJ2-5, with D tentatively TRBD2 (6 bases). The CDR3 consists of 15 residues. The germline V gene encodes CDR1 SGDLS and CDR2 YYNGEE. Trimming left V 4 bases short and J 2 bases short, with 15 bases between.

The chain has TRBV10-3 and TRBJ2-1; D call uncertain. Trimming removed 0 bases from V and 3 bases from J, with 6 bases in between. The CDR3 runs 14 residues. Germline CDR1 ENHRY, CDR2 SYGVKD. The CDR3, as DNA: TGTGCCATCAGTGAGTCAGAGTTCTACAATGAGCAGTTCTTC. Translating gives CAISESEFYNEQFF.

The chain uses TRBV19 and TRBJ2-4, with TRBD2 identical over 8 bases. The V segment lost 5 bases and the J segment 9 bases; nucleotides outside the gene matches: 9. Germline-derived CDR1 and CDR2 are LNHDA and SQIVND (reference sequence). This CDR3 spans 14 amino acids. The CDR3 DNA follows: TGTGCCAGTAGTCCGAGACAGGCGGGGGGCATTCAGTACTTC. This encodes CASSPRQAGGIQYF.

The chain links TRBV9 to TRBJ2-2; 13 nucleotides line up with TRBD2. This CDR3 has 15 residues. CDR1 and CDR2 (germline): SGDLS, YYNGEE. Unmatched junction bases numbered 1, after V lost 3 bases and J lost 5 bases. Here the CDR3 DNA reads TGTGCCAGCAGCGCGGGACTAGCGGGGACCGGGGAGCTGTTTTTT. It encodes CASSAGLAGTGELFF.

The J gene is TRBJ1-4, the V gene TRBV5-4; 7 positions agree with TRBD1. Losses at the gene ends were 4 bases for V and 7 bases for J; bases not matched to a gene: 10. CDR1 is SGHNT and CDR2 is YYREEE in the germline V gene (reference sequence). The CDR3 has 15 residues. The CDR3 protein is CASSQSTGKLEKLFF. DNA of the CDR3: TGTGCCAGCAGCCAATCGACAGGGAAACTTGAAAAACTGTTTTTT.

This clone has more than one count but fewer than ten. The rearrangement joins TRBV5-4 to TRBJ1-1; 8 bases align to TRBD1. CDR1 is SGHNT and CDR2 is YYREEE in the germline V gene (reference sequence). The CDR3 length is 15 residues. V shed 0 bases and J 5 bases; nucleotides not matched to a gene: 6. Written as DNA, the CDR3 is TGTGCCAGCAGCTTGGGCCAGGGGGCTGGGACTGAAGCTTTCTTT. As protein: CASSLGQGAGTEAFF.

The chain combines TRBV28 with TRBJ1-2; D gene unclear. Trimming removed 6 bases at V and 5 bases at J, with 7 bases between. Germline CDR1 is MDHEN and CDR2 is SYDVKM. There are 11 residues in the CDR3. DNA of the CDR3: TGTGCCAGCAGCTCTTCTTATGGCTACACCTTC. Its protein is CASSSSYGYTF.

This clone was observed once. The chain has TRBV4-1 and TRBJ1-6; 7 bases fit TRBD1. From germline, CDR1 is MGHRA and CDR2 YSYEKL. This CDR3 region has 21 residues. Germline trimming cut 4 bases from V and 5 bases from J; bases unmatched to any gene: 23. CDR3 protein: CASSRSPLQGVKDGDNSPLHF. CDR3 nucleotide sequence: TGCGCCAGCAGCCGCTCCCCGCTCCAGGGGGTCAAAGATGGGGATAATTCACCCCTCCACTTT.

The gene calls are TRBV2 and TRBJ2-3, with 8 bases fitting TRBD1. This CDR3 region has 15 residues. Germline V gives CDR1 SNHLY, CDR2 FYNNEI. V was pared by 5 bases and J by 3 bases, with 7 bases of the junction left unmatched. CDR3 sequence: CASSSTGVGTDTQYF. CDR3 DNA sequence: TGTGCCAGCAGTTCGACAGGGGTGGGGACAGATACGCAGTATTTT. The complete variable domain, with remaining parts taken from reference TRBV2 and TRBJ2-3, reads EPEVTQTPSHQVTQMGQEVILRCVPISNHLYFYWYRQILGQKVEFLVSFYNNEISEKSEIFDDQFSVERPDGSNFTLKIRSTKLEDSAMYFCASSSTGVGTDTQYFGPGTRLTVL.

The V call is TRBV2, the J call TRBJ1-4; no definite D call. Germline V gene lookup returns CDR1 SNHLY and CDR2 FYNNEI. The V gene lost 4 bases and the J gene lost 3 bases, with 9 bases spanning the gap. The CDR3 is 14 residues long. CDR3 in amino acids: CASSAVGPNEKLFF. DNA for the CDR3: TGTGCCAGCAGTGCTGTCGGCCCTAATGAAAAACTGTTTTTT.

The chain carries TRBV4-1 and TRBJ1-5; D remains ambiguous. Looked up from germline, CDR1 is MGHRA and CDR2 is YSYEKL. This CDR3 has 14 amino acids. With 0 bases removed from V and 5 bases from J, the gap between germline ends came to 8 bases. This chain's CDR3 is CASSQDTGDQPQHF. The DNA for the CDR3 is TGCGCCAGCAGCCAAGATACGGGAGATCAGCCCCAGCATTTT.

The chain joins TRBV7-2 to TRBJ2-3; TRBD2 matches 9 bases. J gave up 4 bases and V 4 bases, and 6 bases lay outside the gene matches. The V gene's germline CDR1 is SGHTA and CDR2 FQGNSA. This CDR3 comprises 15 residues. This chain's CDR3 is CASSSKAGGPDTQYF. As DNA, the CDR3 is TGTGCCAGCAGCTCCAAAGCGGGAGGACCAGATACGCAGTATTTT.

The chain couples TRBV25-1 to TRBJ2-5; D may be TRBD2 (6 bases). Germline V CDR1 and CDR2: MGHDK, SYGVNS. The CDR3 sequence is 14 residues long. V gave up 8 bases and J gave up 3 bases, with 16 bases separating them. The CDR3 nucleotides are TGTGCCAGCGCGCCCAGCGGGTCAGAAGAGACCCAGTACTTC. Translation gives CASAPSGSEETQYF.

The chain joins TRBV7-8 to TRBJ2-2, with D possibly matching TRBD2 (6 bases). This CDR3 spans 13 amino acids. CDR1 is SGHVS and CDR2 is FQNEAQ in the germline V gene. The V end lost 8 bases, the J end lost 7 bases, and 14 bases lay between the germline ends. The CDR3 sequence is CASAREQVGELFF. In DNA form, the CDR3 reads TGTGCCAGCGCGCGGGAACAGGTCGGGGAGCTGTTTTTT.

The chain couples TRBV7-3 to TRBJ2-5; TRBD2 matches 14 bases. CDR3 length: 18 residues. V was clipped by 1 base and J by 5 bases; unmatched bases: 9. Germline V gene data show CDR1 as SGHTA and CDR2 as FQGTGA. CDR3: CASSLIGGTSGSGETQYF. Written as DNA, the CDR3 is TGTGCCAGCAGCTTAATAGGCGGGACTAGCGGGAGCGGGGAGACCCAGTACTTC.